Presented here are 10 T cell receptor beta chains from one specimen sequenced in a study of blood T cell repertoires in COVID-19. Only in-frame clones appear in the TCRdb table, and some are missing; sequencing was by immunoSEQ multiplex PCR. Here the sample spans 240,000 or so clones, approximately 80% being singletons. Sequencing was carried out using peripheral blood. These receptors were taken from a woman of 80 years or more with COVID-19, enrolled during active disease.

The chain recombines TRBV11-1 with TRBJ2-5; unclear D gene. The CDR3 sequence is 11 residues long. The germline gives CDR1 SGHAT, CDR2 FQDESV (reference sequence). V was clipped by 3 bases and J by 5 bases, with 4 bases between them. The CDR3 region is CASSFGETQYF. For the CDR3, the DNA is TGTGCCAGCAGCTTCGGGGAGACCCAGTACTTC.

A word on this clone: The germline gene is not matched at one end of the junction; a read error may be the cause. CDR3 region: CASSLVDTQYF. The DNA for the CDR3 is TGCGCCAGCAGCTTGGTCGATACTCAGTATTTT. This chain links TRBV5-1 with TRBJ2-3; D is unclear. CDR3 size: 11 residues. The germline V gene encodes CDR1 SGHRS and CDR2 YFSETQ.

As DNA, the CDR3 is TGTGCCAGTAGTGGGCGACTAGCGGGGGAGAAGTTCTTC. Residues: CASSGRLAGEKFF. V gene TRBV19 combines with J gene TRBJ2-1; 12 bases line up with TRBD2. V lost 5 bases to trimming and J lost 14 bases; unmatched junction nucleotides: 7. CDR1 and CDR2 from the germline V gene are LNHDA and SQIVND (reference sequence). The CDR3 runs 13 residues.

The DNA for the CDR3 is TGTGCCAGCAGCCTCGAACAGGGCCTCGGCTACACCTTC. Protein product: CASSLEQGLGYTF. This chain connects TRBV6-5 to TRBJ1-2, with D tentatively TRBD1 (6 bases). The V gene's germline CDR1 is MNHEY and CDR2 SVGAGI. The CDR3 has 13 residues. Deletions cut 6 bases from V and 8 bases from J, with 16 bases between.

This clone was seen only once. The chain combines TRBV7-2 with TRBJ1-5; D is perhaps TRBD1 (5 bases). V shed 2 bases and J shed 9 bases, with 11 bases lying between them. CDR1 and CDR2 from the germline V gene are SGHTA and FQGNSA. The CDR3 has 13 amino acids. CDR3 region: CASSLIGRGPQHF. The CDR3 region has the DNA TGTGCCAGCAGCTTAATAGGGAGGGGGCCCCAGCATTTT. Together with reference TRBV7-2 and TRBJ1-5, the CDR3 gives the full variable domain: GAGVSQSPSNKVTEKGKDVELRCDPISGHTALYWYRQSLGQGLEFLIYFQGNSAPDKSGLPSDRFSAERTGGSVSTLTIQRTQQEDSAVYLCASSLIGRGPQHFGDGTRLSIL.

The V call is TRBV13, the J call TRBJ1-1; D may be TRBD1 (6 bases). The CDR3 extends over 16 amino acids. V was clipped by 2 bases and J by 1 base, with 14 bases between them. Germline V CDR1 and CDR2: PRHDT, FYEKMQ (reference sequence). The CDR3 spells CASSLRGAQPNTEAFF. The CDR3 coding sequence is TGTGCCAGCAGCTTACGGGGGGCGCAACCGAACACTGAAGCTTTCTTT.

This rearrangement joins TRBV28 to TRBJ2-7, with TRBD2 matching over 8 bases. V trimming: 6 bases; J trimming: 2 bases; junction bases outside the gene matches: 3. Germline values: CDR1 MDHEN, CDR2 SYDVKM. This CDR3 comprises 13 residues. The CDR3 bases are TGTGCCAGCAGCCGGGGGGGGGCCTACGAGCAGTACTTC. Amino acids: CASSRGGAYEQYF.

V and J are TRBV28 and TRBJ2-7; possible D gene TRBD2, 6 bases. The length of the CDR3 is 11 residues. V gave up 5 bases and J gave up 9 bases, with 11 bases separating them. Germline loops: CDR1 MDHEN, CDR2 SYDVKM. The CDR3 loop reads CASSTLGGQYF. The CDR3 DNA is TGTGCCAGCAGTACCCTGGGGGGGCAGTACTTC.

The chain links TRBV11-2 to TRBJ1-2, with 7 bases that match TRBD1. The ends lost 5 bases at V and 4 bases at J; junction bases unmatched: 10. CDR1 and CDR2 from the germline V gene are SGHAT and FQNNGV. This CDR3 is built from 15 residues. The CDR3 is CASSLTGFGFYGYTF. CDR3 bases: TGTGCCAGCAGCCTGACAGGGTTCGGCTTCTATGGCTACACCTTC.

The gene calls are TRBV18 and TRBJ2-5, with D possibly matching TRBD2 (6 bases). The V gene's germline CDR1 is KGHSH and CDR2 LQKENI. V was trimmed by 1 base and J by 5 bases, leaving 14 bases between them. This CDR3 contains 15 residues. CDR3: CASSPRSIGGETQYF. Written as DNA, the CDR3 is TGTGCCAGCTCACCACGGAGCATTGGGGGGGAGACCCAGTACTTC.